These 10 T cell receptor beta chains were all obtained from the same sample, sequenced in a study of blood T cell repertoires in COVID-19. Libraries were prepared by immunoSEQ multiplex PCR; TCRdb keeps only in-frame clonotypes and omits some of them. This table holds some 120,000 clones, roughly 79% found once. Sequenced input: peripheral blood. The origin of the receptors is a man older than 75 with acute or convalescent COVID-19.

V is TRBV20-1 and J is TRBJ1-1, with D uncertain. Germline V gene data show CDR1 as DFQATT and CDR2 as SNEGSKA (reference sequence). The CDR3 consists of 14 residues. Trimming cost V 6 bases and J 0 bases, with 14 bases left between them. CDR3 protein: CSASQAAMNTEAFF. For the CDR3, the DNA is TGCAGTGCCAGTCAGGCAGCCATGAACACTGAAGCTTTCTTT.

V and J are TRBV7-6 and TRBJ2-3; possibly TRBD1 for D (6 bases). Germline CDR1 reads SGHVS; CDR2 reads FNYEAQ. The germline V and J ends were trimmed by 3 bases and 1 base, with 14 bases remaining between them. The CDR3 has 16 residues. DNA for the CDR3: TGTGCCAGCAGCTTTACCGGGGCAGGGGGCACAGATACGCAGTATTTT. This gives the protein CASSFTGAGGTDTQYF. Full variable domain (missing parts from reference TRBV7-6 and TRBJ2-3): GAGVSQSPRYKVTKRGQDVALRCDPISGHVSLYWYRQALGQGPEFLTYFNYEAQQDKSGLPNDRFSAERPEGSISTLTIQRTEQRDSAMYRCASSFTGAGGTDTQYFGPGTRLTVL.

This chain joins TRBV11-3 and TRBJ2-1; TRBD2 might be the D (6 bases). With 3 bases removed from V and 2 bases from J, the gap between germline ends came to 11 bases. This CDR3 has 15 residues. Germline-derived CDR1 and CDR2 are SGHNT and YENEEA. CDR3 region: CASSLEGRTYNEQFF. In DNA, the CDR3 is TGTGCCAGCAGCTTGGAGGGGAGGACCTACAATGAGCAGTTCTTC.

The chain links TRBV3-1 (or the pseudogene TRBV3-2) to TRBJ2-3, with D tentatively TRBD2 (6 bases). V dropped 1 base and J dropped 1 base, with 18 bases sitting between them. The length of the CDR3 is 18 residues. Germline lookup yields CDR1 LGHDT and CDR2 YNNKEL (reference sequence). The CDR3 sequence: CASSQGVGGEEGTDTQYF. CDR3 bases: TGTGCCAGCAGCCAAGGAGTAGGAGGGGAGGAGGGCACAGATACGCAGTATTTT.

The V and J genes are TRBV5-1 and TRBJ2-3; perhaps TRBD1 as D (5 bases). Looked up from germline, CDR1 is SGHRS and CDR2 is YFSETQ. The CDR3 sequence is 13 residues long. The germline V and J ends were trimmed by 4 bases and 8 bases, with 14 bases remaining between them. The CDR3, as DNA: TGCGCCAGCAGCGACGCAGGGTCTCGTACGCAGTATTTT. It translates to CASSDAGSRTQYF. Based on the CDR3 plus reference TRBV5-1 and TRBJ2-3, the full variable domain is KAGVTQTPRYLIKTRGQQVTLSCSPISGHRSVSWYQQTPGQGLQFLFEYFSETQRNKGNFPGRFSGRQFSNSRSEMNVSTLELGDSALYLCASSDAGSRTQYFGPGTRLTVL.

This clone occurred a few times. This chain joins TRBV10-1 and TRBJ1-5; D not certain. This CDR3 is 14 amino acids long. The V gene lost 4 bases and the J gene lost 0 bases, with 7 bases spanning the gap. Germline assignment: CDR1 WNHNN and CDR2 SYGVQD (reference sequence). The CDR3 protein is CASSAGDSNQPQHF. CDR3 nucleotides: TGCGCCAGCAGTGCCGGTGATAGCAATCAGCCCCAGCATTTT.

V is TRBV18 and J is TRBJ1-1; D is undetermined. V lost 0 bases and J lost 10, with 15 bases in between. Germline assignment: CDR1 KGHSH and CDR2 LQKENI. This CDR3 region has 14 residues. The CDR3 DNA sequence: TGTGCCAGCTCACCACCGGCCGCCGTTGGTGTAGCTTTCTTT. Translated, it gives CASSPPAAVGVAFF.

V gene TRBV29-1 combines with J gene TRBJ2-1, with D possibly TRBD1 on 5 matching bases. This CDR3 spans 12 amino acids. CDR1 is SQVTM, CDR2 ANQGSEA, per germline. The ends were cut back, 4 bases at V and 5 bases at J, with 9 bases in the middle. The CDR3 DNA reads TGCAGCGTTGTAGGCAGGGACAATGAGCAGTTCTTC. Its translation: CSVVGRDNEQFF.

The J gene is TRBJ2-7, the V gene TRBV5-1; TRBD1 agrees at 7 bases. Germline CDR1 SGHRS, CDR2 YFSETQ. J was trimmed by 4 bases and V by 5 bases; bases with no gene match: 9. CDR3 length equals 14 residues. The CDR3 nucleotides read TGCGCCAGCAGGCCCTTGGGGACAGCATACGAGCAGTACTTC. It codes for CASRPLGTAYEQYF. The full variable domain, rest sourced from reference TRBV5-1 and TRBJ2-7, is KAGVTQTPRYLIKTRGQQVTLSCSPISGHRSVSWYQQTPGQGLQFLFEYFSETQRNKGNFPGRFSGRQFSNSRSEMNVSTLELGDSALYLCASRPLGTAYEQYFGPGTRLTVT.

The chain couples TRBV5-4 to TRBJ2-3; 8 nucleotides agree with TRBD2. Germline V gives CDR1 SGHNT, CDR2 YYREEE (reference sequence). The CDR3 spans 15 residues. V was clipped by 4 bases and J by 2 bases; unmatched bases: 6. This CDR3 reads CASSLQRGNTDTQYF. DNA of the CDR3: TGTGCCAGCAGCCTTCAGCGGGGGAACACAGATACGCAGTATTTT.